This T cell receptor beta chain was retrieved from a study of blood T cells in healthy people across ages. The CDR3 runs to 17 residues. Whole-study results and caveats: It was held that the diversity estimates obtained from one million T cells were underestimates. Leaving the PBMCs unsorted stopped any conclusive comparison of naive versus antigen-experienced cells.

Points on this clonotype: Its antigen remains unidentified. Germline is not matched at one junction end, which may reflect a read error.

Sample-barcoded 5' priming and a J-beta primer mix drove a second PCR of about 6 to 12 cycles. TCRdb reprocessed the 5' RACE reads via MiXCR and lists one record per CDR3 protein. The sample has about 1.7 million distinct CDR3 sequences, about 30% seen once; the top ten hold about 7.7%. This sequence originates from a woman aged 25 to 45 in good health. The genes are TRBV12-3 or TRBV12-4 and TRBJ1-5, with D perhaps matching TRBD1 (5 bases). Sequenced sample: blood. The CDR3, as DNA: TGTGCCAGCAGTCCCCCCCCGACAGTTCGGGGCAATCACCCCCAGCATTTT. Its translation: CASSPPPTVRGNHPQHF.